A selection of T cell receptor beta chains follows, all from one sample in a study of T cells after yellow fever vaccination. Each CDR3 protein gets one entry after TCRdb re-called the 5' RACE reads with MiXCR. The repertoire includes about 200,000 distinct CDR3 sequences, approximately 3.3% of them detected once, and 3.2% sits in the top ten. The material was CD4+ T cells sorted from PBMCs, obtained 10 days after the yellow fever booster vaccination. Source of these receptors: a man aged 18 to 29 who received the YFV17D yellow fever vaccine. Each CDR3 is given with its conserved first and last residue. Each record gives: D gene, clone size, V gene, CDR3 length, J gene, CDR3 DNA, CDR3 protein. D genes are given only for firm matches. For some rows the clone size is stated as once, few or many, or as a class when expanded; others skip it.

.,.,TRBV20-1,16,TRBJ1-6,TGCAGTGCTCAACAAGGAGAGAGCTCCTATAATTCACCCCTCCACTTT,CSAQQGESSYNSPLHF
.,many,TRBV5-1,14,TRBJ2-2,TGCGCCAGCAGCTTCGCCAAGAACACCGGGGAGCTGTTTTTT,CASSFAKNTGELFF
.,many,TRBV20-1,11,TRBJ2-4,TGCAGTGCCCCAACTAAAAACATTCAGTACTTC,CSAPTKNIQYF
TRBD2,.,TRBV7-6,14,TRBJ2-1,TGTGCCAGCAGCGGGGGACTAGCGAGGGATGAGCAGTTCTTC,CASSGGLARDEQFF
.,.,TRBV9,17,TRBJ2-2,TGTGCCAGCAGCGTAGGGGGACCCGGAGGATACACCGGGGAGCTGTTTTTT,CASSVGGPGGYTGELFF
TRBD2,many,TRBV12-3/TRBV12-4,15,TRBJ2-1,TGTGCCAGCAGTTCCTTTGGGCGGGGGGGCAATGAGCAGTTCTTC,CASSSFGRGGNEQFF
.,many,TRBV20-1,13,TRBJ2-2,TGCAGTGCTAGAGGGGGTAACACCGGGGAGCTGTTTTTT,CSARGGNTGELFF
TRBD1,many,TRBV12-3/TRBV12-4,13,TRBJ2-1,TGTGCCAGCACCCTGACAGGGGGTAATGAGCAGTTCTTC,CASTLTGGNEQFF
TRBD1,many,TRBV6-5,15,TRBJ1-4,TGTGCCAGCAGTTATCACGGGACAGGGAGTGAAAAACTGTTTTTT,CASSYHGTGSEKLFF
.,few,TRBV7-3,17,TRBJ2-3,TGTGCCAGCAGAACACCACCGACTAGTAAAGGCGCAGATACGCAGTATTTT,CASRTPPTSKGADTQYF
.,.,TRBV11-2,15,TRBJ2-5,TGTGCCAGCAGCTTAACGAGCCCGCCCGGAGAGACCCAGTACTTC,CASSLTSPPGETQYF
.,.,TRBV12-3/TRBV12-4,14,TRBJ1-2,TGTGCCAGCACTCAACATAGACCTAACTATGGCTACACCTTC,CASTQHRPNYGYTF
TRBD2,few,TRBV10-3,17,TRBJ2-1,TGTGCCATCAGTGAGTCGAGAATCGGGGGGGGTAGGGATGAGCAGTTCTTC,CAISESRIGGGRDEQFF
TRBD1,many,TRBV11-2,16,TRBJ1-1,TGTGCCAGCAGCTTAGGGGACAGGAGTAGGAACACTGAAGCTTTCTTT,CASSLGDRSRNTEAFF
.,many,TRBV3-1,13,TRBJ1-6,TGTGCCAGCAGCCAAGCCATCGTCTCACCCCTCCACTTT,CASSQAIVSPLHF
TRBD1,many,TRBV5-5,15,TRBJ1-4,TGTGCCAGCAGCTTGACAGGACAGGGGGTCCAAAAACTGTTTTTT,CASSLTGQGVQKLFF
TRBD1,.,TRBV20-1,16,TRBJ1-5,TGCAGTGCTAGAGATCCCCGACAGGGAACCAATCAGCCCCAGCATTTT,CSARDPRQGTNQPQHF
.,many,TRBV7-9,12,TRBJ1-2,TGTGCCAGCAGCAAGACAGCTTATGGCTACACCTTC,CASSKTAYGYTF
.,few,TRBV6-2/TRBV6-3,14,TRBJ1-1,TGTGCCAGCAGTTTAACTGGGTTTAGGACTGAAGCTTTCTTT,CASSLTGFRTEAFF
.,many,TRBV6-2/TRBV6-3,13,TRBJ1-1,TGTGCCAGCAGTTGGTCAGATCGGACTGAAGCTTTCTTT,CASSWSDRTEAFF
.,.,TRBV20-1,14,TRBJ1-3,TGCAGTGCTAGAGATCCTTCGGGTGGAAACACCATATATTTT,CSARDPSGGNTIYF
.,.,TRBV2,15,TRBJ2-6,TGTGCCAGCAGAGAGAACAGGGCCGGGGCCAACGTCCTGACTTTC,CASRENRAGANVLTF
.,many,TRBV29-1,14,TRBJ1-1,TGCAGCGTTTCAGGGGTTGGTATGGACACTGAAGCTTTCTTT,CSVSGVGMDTEAFF
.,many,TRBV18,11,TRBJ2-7,TGTGCCAGCTCACCAGGGTACGAGCAGTACTTC,CASSPGYEQYF
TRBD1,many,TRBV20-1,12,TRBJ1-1,TGCAGTGCAGCCACAGGGGGCGCGGGAGCTTTCTTT,CSAATGGAGAFF
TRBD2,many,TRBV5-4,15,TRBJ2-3,TGTGCCAGCAGGGGGGGGACCGTTGGCACAGATACGCAGTATTTT,CASRGGTVGTDTQYF
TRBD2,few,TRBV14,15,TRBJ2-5,TGTGCCAGCAGCCAACTACTAGCGGGGGTTGAGACCCAGTACTTC,CASSQLLAGVETQYF